The 19 T cell receptor beta chains listed next were all sequenced from one sample in a study of post-analysis software for immune sequencing data. Regarding the study as a whole: Relative to controls, patients had 5 or 6 TRBV segments at higher frequency, with TRBV5-6, TRBV5-1 and TRBV20-1 among these.

Their cognate antigens are unknown. Every TCR beta cDNA library bore unique molecular identifiers. Using its own MiXCR run on the PCR reads, TCRdb lists one record per CDR3 protein. Among over 150,000 distinct CDR3 sequences, approximately 28% were seen once, and the ten largest hold approximately 1.5%. Sequencing was done on a sample of blood. The receptors originated from a girl under 18 with multiple sclerosis.

This clonotype was recorded at least ten times. The chain joins TRBV24-1 to TRBJ1-5; D perhaps matches TRBD1 (5 bases). This CDR3 contains 13 residues. V dropped 8 bases and J dropped 5 bases, with 12 bases sitting between them. Germline lookup yields CDR1 KGHDR and CDR2 SFDVKD. In nucleotides, the CDR3 is TGTGCCACCATTGTAGACAGCGATCAGCCCCAGCATTTT. Amino acid sequence: CATIVDSDQPQHF.

The chain couples TRBV6-5 to TRBJ2-3; D possibly corresponds to TRBD2 (5 bases). Germline-derived CDR1 and CDR2 are MNHEY and SVGAGI. CDR3 length: 12 amino acids. The V gene lost 6 bases and the J gene lost 6 bases, with 10 bases spanning the gap. The CDR3 DNA follows: TGTGCCAGCAGGTACGGGGTCGATACGCAGTATTTT. Its protein is CASRYGVDTQYF.

This clonotype has just a few counts. A much larger clone lies a single base off, so this may be a read error. This sequence joins TRBV4-1 and TRBJ2-1; D assignment may be TRBD1 or TRBD2 (5 bases each). The germline CDR1 and CDR2 sequences are MGHRA and YSYEKL. CDR3 length: 12 amino acids. For the CDR3, the DNA is TGCGCCACCGAGGGGCCCAAGAATGGGCAGTTCTTC. This sequence encodes CATEGPKNGQFF.

This clonotype has a count of ten or more. The chain joins TRBV5-1 to TRBJ2-1; the D is unclear. Germline V gives CDR1 SGHRS, CDR2 YFSETQ. The CDR3 loop spans 13 amino acids. V dropped 0 bases and J dropped 6 bases, with 7 bases sitting between them. CDR3 bases: TGCGCCAGCAGCTTGGGGACCGCCAATGAGCAGTTCTTC. It encodes CASSLGTANEQFF.

About this clonotype itself: A read error may be the cause here, since a much bigger clone is one base away. This rearrangement joins TRBV7-3 to TRBJ1-1; D uncertain. The CDR3 spans 11 residues. Germline CDR1 is SGHTA and CDR2 is FQGTGA. Here the CDR3 reads CASSYNTETFF. The CDR3 region has the DNA TGTGCCAGCAGTTATAACACTGAAACTTTCTTT.

This clonotype has more than one count but fewer than ten. V usage is TRBV20-1 and J usage is TRBJ2-3, with D perhaps TRBD2 (7 bases). From germline, CDR1 is DFQATT and CDR2 SNEGSKA (reference sequence). V gave up 4 bases and J gave up 3 bases, with 17 bases separating them. The CDR3 has 15 amino acids. This chain's CDR3 is CSATSLGGATDTQYF. The CDR3 DNA sequence: TGCAGTGCTACCTCTTTAGGGGGGGCAACAGATACGCAGTATTTT.

This clonotype has a single count. It may be a read error: a sequence one base away is much more abundant. The rearrangement joins TRBV24-1 to TRBJ2-5; D is undetermined. The V and J ends lost 7 bases and 2 bases respectively, with 13 bases between them. This CDR3 contains 14 residues. From germline, CDR1 is KGHDR and CDR2 SFDVKD. CDR3 amino acids: CATRDPAWQETQYF. DNA of the CDR3: TGTGCCACCAGGGATCCTGCTTGGCAAGAGACCCAGTACTTC.

For this clonotype: A read error is possible here, since a much larger clone lies one base away. This chain uses TRBV5-1 with TRBJ1-5; weak D call: TRBD1 (5 bases). Germline V gives CDR1 SGHRS, CDR2 YFSETQ. The CDR3 extends over 15 amino acids. In DNA form, the CDR3 reads TGCACCAGCAGCTTGGACGGGGGAAGCAATCAGCCCCAGCATTTT. This gives the protein CTSSLDGGSNQPQHF.

The V call is TRBV11-2, the J call TRBJ1-2; the D gene is possibly TRBD1 (6 bases). This CDR3 comprises 14 residues. Germline CDR1 reads SGHAT; CDR2 reads FQNNGV. V lost 5 bases to trimming and J lost 4 bases, with 14 bases between them. CDR3 sequence: CASSQQGFGYGYTF. The DNA for the CDR3 is TGTGCCAGCAGCCAACAGGGTTTTGGCTATGGCTACACCTTC.

The sample holds a few counts of this clonotype. V gene TRBV19 combines with J gene TRBJ2-1; 12 bases line up with TRBD2. CDR1 is LNHDA and CDR2 is SQIVND in the germline V gene (reference sequence). Unmatched junction bases numbered 17, after V lost 3 bases and J lost 8 bases. The CDR3 runs to 19 residues. The CDR3 DNA follows: TGTGCCAGTAGTATTCTGCCCCCTACTCTAGCGGGAGGGCTAGATGAGCAGTTCTTC. The encoded protein is CASSILPPTLAGGLDEQFF.

This clonotype was seen ten or more times. The rearrangement joins TRBV5-1 to TRBJ2-7; 11 nucleotides match TRBD2. Germline lookup yields CDR1 SGHRS and CDR2 YFSETQ. CDR3 size: 15 residues. The V gene end was trimmed by 0 bases and the J gene end by 5 bases; junction bases not matched to a gene: 4. The CDR3 loop is CASSLETSGRDEQYF. The CDR3, as DNA: TGCGCCAGCAGCTTGGAAACTAGCGGGAGAGACGAGCAGTACTTC. The variable domain in full, completed from reference TRBV5-1 and TRBJ2-7, reads KAGVTQTPRYLIKTRGQQVTLSCSPISGHRSVSWYQQTPGQGLQFLFEYFSETQRNKGNFPGRFSGRQFSNSRSEMNVSTLELGDSALYLCASSLETSGRDEQYFGPGTRLTVT.

The chain has TRBV12-3 or TRBV12-4 and TRBJ1-1; 8 bases agree with TRBD1. After removal of 2 bases from V and 5 bases from J, the junction contained 16 bases not matched to a gene. This CDR3 region has 18 residues. The CDR3 loop is CASSLFRGRGLGRTEAFF. The CDR3 region has the DNA TGTGCCAGCAGTTTATTTAGGGGCAGGGGGCTCGGTAGAACTGAAGCTTTCTTT.

This clonotype was detected only once. V and J are TRBV28 and TRBJ1-1, with 8 bases fitting TRBD1. CDR1 and CDR2 from the germline V gene are MDHEN and SYDVKM. The CDR3 runs 15 residues. The V segment lost 8 bases and the J segment 1 base; nucleotides outside the gene matches: 9. CDR3: CASSFQGAGNTEAFF. The CDR3 nucleotides are TGTGCCAGCTCTTTTCAGGGGGCAGGGAACACTGAAGCTTTCTTT.

This clonotype was counted a few times. This chain joins TRBV5-1 and TRBJ2-7; D gene uncertain. Trimming removed 4 bases from V and 0 bases from J, with 26 bases in between. CDR1 SGHRS and CDR2 YFSETQ come from the germline V gene. The CDR3 is made up of 19 amino acids. The CDR3 sequence is CASSISLHPLWTVSYEQYF. As DNA, the CDR3 is TGCGCCAGCAGCATTTCCCTACATCCCCTATGGACGGTCTCCTACGAGCAGTACTTC.

This clonotype was counted at least ten times. V usage is TRBV20-1 and J usage is TRBJ2-1; D is possibly TRBD2 (6 bases). The CDR3 covers 14 residues. Germline V gene data show CDR1 as DFQATT and CDR2 as SNEGSKA (reference sequence). V was cut by 6 bases and J by 4 bases, with 16 bases left in between. CDR3 DNA sequence: TGCAGTGCCCCGGGAGTCGAATCTTACAATGAGCAGTTCTTC. It encodes CSAPGVESYNEQFF.

In nucleotides, the CDR3 is TGTGCCAGCAGCTTAAGCGGGGAGAACACAGATACGCAGTATTTT. Protein: CASSLSGENTDTQYF. The J gene is TRBJ2-3, the V gene TRBV7-9; TRBD2 matches 7 bases. This CDR3 is built from 15 residues. Germline trimming cut 2 bases from V and 2 bases from J; bases unmatched to any gene: 4. Germline CDR1 is SEHNR and CDR2 is FQNEAQ (reference sequence). Complete variable domain (other parts from reference TRBV7-9 and TRBJ2-3): DTGVSQNPRHKITKRGQNVTFRCDPISEHNRLYWYRQTLGQGPEFLTYFQNEAQLEKSRLLSDRFSAERPKGSFSTLEIQRTEQGDSAMYLCASSLSGENTDTQYFGPGTRLTVL.

Worth noting for this clonotype: A read error is possible here, since a much larger clone lies one base away. The rearrangement joins TRBV5-1 to TRBJ2-3, with no clear D. This CDR3 has 13 amino acids. Germline lookup yields CDR1 SGHRS and CDR2 YFSETQ. The CDR3 DNA sequence: TGCACCAGCAGCTTGGGCCGGAAGGATACGCAGTATTTT. As protein: CTSSLGRKDTQYF.

This clonotype was picked up many times. The gene calls are TRBV7-3 and TRBJ1-2, with D unclear. V lost 5 bases and J 4 bases, leaving 14 bases between the germline ends. The length of the CDR3 is 14 residues. Germline V gene lookup returns CDR1 SGHTA and CDR2 FQGTGA. The CDR3 DNA is TGTGCCAGCAGCGAGTCTCGACTGAGCTATGGCTACACCTTC. Its protein product is CASSESRLSYGYTF.

On this clonotype: One end of the junction is discordant with germline, which a read error may explain. The gene calls are TRBV25-1 and TRBJ2-7; 9 bases map to TRBD1. The germline CDR1 and CDR2 sequences are MGHDK and SYGVNS. The CDR3 covers 14 residues. The CDR3 DNA is TGTGTCAGCAGGGGTACGGGACAGGGCTACGAGCAGTACTTC. Amino acids: CVSRGTGQGYEQYF.